This entry features one T cell receptor beta chain sequence. Its specificity is unknown. The assay was immunoSEQ multiplex PCR, and TCRdb's table has in-frame clones only and misses some. The table lists some 100,000 clones, more than 85% of them singletons, with roughly 2.8% in the top ten. CDR1 is MDHEN, CDR2 SYDVKM, per germline. V was clipped by 7 bases and J by 6 bases, with 16 bases between them. This CDR3 contains 14 residues. These data belong to a study of siplizumab effects on memory and regulatory T cells. Study findings and constraints: Mapping to unstimulated subsets was achieved for only a minor fraction of alloreactive clones. Versus around 25% in controls, the mappable alloreactive CD4+ clones averaged about 63% Treg-derived with siplizumab. Unstimulated naive T cells seemed to show more diversity than memory cells did, and they also seemed to be among the major contributors to the alloresponse. Suppressive function of proliferating Tregs from siplizumab cultures was not confirmed.

The chain employs TRBV28 and TRBJ2-4; no clear D. Sequencing used CD4+ T cells sorted from blood. This clonotype was sampled from a human donor in good health. Some clones in this sample may be carry-over from other donors' samples. CDR3 protein: CASNQAGSPNIQYF. The DNA for the CDR3 is TGTGCCAGCAACCAAGCCGGGTCTCCAAACATTCAGTACTTC.